One and the same sample provided the 12 T cell receptor beta chains below, sequenced in a study of untreated major depressive disorder. Measured with immunoSEQ multiplex PCR; TCRdb has only the in-frame clones, and not every one. The sample shows tens of thousands of clones, roughly 89% of them seen only once. Sequences were obtained from CD4+ T cells from PBMCs. These receptors originate from a woman aged 35 to 49 in good health.

This chain connects TRBV28 to TRBJ1-1; TRBD1 agrees at 11 bases. Germline V gene sequence: CDR1 MDHEN, CDR2 SYDVKM. This CDR3 is built from 16 residues. V shed 8 bases and J 0 bases; nucleotides not matched to a gene: 8. The chain's CDR3 is CASRWTGGFMNTEAFF. CDR3 bases: TGTGCCAGCCGATGGACAGGGGGCTTCATGAACACTGAAGCTTTCTTT.

The chain couples TRBV4-1 to TRBJ2-4, with D perhaps matching TRBD1 (6 bases). Germline CDR1 MGHRA, CDR2 YSYEKL. CDR3 size: 16 residues. V lost 8 bases, J lost 1 base, and 18 bases lay in between. Here the CDR3 reads CASGGVGFLAKNIQYF. CDR3 sequence (DNA): TGCGCCAGCGGGGGCGTGGGCTTTTTGGCCAAAAACATTCAGTACTTC.

The chain employs TRBV27 and TRBJ2-3; D gene uncertain. Germline values: CDR1 MNHEY, CDR2 SMNVEV (reference sequence). This CDR3 contains 14 residues. V was clipped by 3 bases and J by 0 bases, with 7 bases between them. The DNA for the CDR3 is TGTGCCAGCAGTTTGACTTATAGCACAGATACGCAGTATTTT. Translated: CASSLTYSTDTQYF.

The genes are TRBV7-6 and TRBJ1-2; 8 positions match TRBD1. The length of the CDR3 is 14 residues. Germline V gene lookup returns CDR1 SGHVS and CDR2 FNYEAQ. V shed 5 bases, J shed 3 bases, and the junction held 5 bases outside the gene matches. CDR3 bases: TGTGCCAGCAGCCCACAACAGGGGGACTATGGCTACACCTTC. Its translation is CASSPQQGDYGYTF.

The J gene is TRBJ1-3, the V gene TRBV4-2; D is unclear. Trimming took 0 bases from V and 0 from J, leaving 3 bases between them. Per germline, CDR1 LGHNA and CDR2 YNFKEQ. The length of the CDR3 is 14 residues. This CDR3 is CASSQDNSGNTIYF. DNA of the CDR3: TGTGCCAGCAGCCAAGACAACTCTGGAAACACCATATATTTT.

The chain has TRBV28 and TRBJ2-7; D is unresolved. Trimming removed 8 bases from V and 1 base from J, with 6 bases in between. The CDR3 length is 11 residues. Germline V lookup: CDR1 MDHEN, CDR2 SYDVKM. CDR3 region: CASGQSYEQYF. In DNA, the CDR3 is TGTGCCAGCGGGCAATCCTACGAGCAGTACTTC. The full variable domain, its missing parts supplied by reference TRBV28 and TRBJ2-7, is DVKVTQSSRYLVKRTGEKVFLECVQDMDHENMFWYRQDPGLGLRLIYFSYDVKMKEKGDIPEGYSVSREKKERFSLILESASTNQTSMYLCASGQSYEQYFGPGTRLTVT.

This clone has only a few counts. The CDR3 region is CASSLGTGNYGYTF. For the CDR3, the DNA is TGTGCCAGCAGTCTCGGGACAGGCAACTATGGCTACACCTTC. The V and J genes are TRBV27 and TRBJ1-2; TRBD1 matches at 8 bases. This CDR3 has 14 residues. Germline CDR1 and CDR2: MNHEY and SMNVEV (reference sequence). V dropped 5 bases and J dropped 2; count of bases not matched to a gene: 4.

This chain connects TRBV2 to TRBJ2-5, with D possibly matching TRBD2 (5 bases). Germline V gene sequence: CDR1 SNHLY, CDR2 FYNNEI. This CDR3 is 14 amino acids long. Trimming pared 11 bases from V and 7 bases from J, leaving 23 bases between. The chain's CDR3 is CAGGKLERAGTQYF. CDR3 bases: TGTGCCGGAGGAAAACTAGAAAGGGCAGGGACCCAGTACTTC.

The chain recombines TRBV2 with TRBJ2-3; weak D call: TRBD1 (6 bases). From germline, CDR1 is SNHLY and CDR2 FYNNEI. The CDR3 is 17 residues long. V was cut by 4 bases and J by 7 bases, with 24 bases left in between. The CDR3 nucleotides read TGTGCCAGCAGTGGCCCTCGGACAGACACTATTTATTATACGCAGTATTTT. Translated: CASSGPRTDTIYYTQYF.

This sequence joins TRBV6-5 and TRBJ1-4, with TRBD1 as a possible D gene (5 bases). CDR1 and CDR2 from the germline V gene are MNHEY and SVGAGI. The V and J ends lost 6 bases and 5 bases respectively, with 16 bases between them. There are 15 residues in the CDR3. The CDR3 loop reads CASSFRFGGNEKLFF. In DNA, the CDR3 is TGTGCCAGCAGCTTCCGGTTTGGGGGAAATGAAAAACTGTTTTTT.

V is TRBV10-3 and J is TRBJ1-2; a possible D gene is TRBD1 (5 bases). Germline V gene lookup returns CDR1 ENHRY and CDR2 SYGVKD. V was cut by 0 bases and J by 8 bases, with 16 bases left in between. The CDR3 runs to 15 residues. The DNA of the CDR3 is TGTGCCATCAGTGAGTCGATAACCGGGGACCCCGGCTACACCTTC. Translation: CAISESITGDPGYTF.

This clone was counted between two and nine times. The gene calls are TRBV5-1 and TRBJ1-5; 10 bases agree with TRBD1. The J segment lost 6 bases and the V segment lost 4 bases, leaving 7 bases of the junction unmatched. The CDR3 covers 15 residues. Germline CDR1 and CDR2: SGHRS and YFSETQ. DNA of the CDR3: TGCGCCAGCAGCATTGGGACAGGGGCAGGTCAGCCCCAGCATTTT. This codes for CASSIGTGAGQPQHF. The full variable domain, in which reference TRBV5-1 and TRBJ1-5 provide the parts outside the CDR3, is KAGVTQTPRYLIKTRGQQVTLSCSPISGHRSVSWYQQTPGQGLQFLFEYFSETQRNKGNFPGRFSGRQFSNSRSEMNVSTLELGDSALYLCASSIGTGAGQPQHFGDGTRLSIL.